These T cell receptor delta chains were read from a single sample in a study of Vδ1+ human thymocytes. TCRdb re-called the multiplex PCR reads via CATT. Seen here are some 73,000 delta-chain clones, 30% to 40% observed once, and the top ten hold roughly 0.26%. The sequencing input was Vdelta1+ gamma-delta thymocytes from the thymus. These receptors were collected from a boy in the first two years of life who had congenital heart surgery. CDR3s include the opening cysteine and the closing phenylalanine or tryptophan. The order of the fields is V gene, J gene, clone size, D gene, CDR3 DNA, CDR3 protein. A D gene is named only where the DNA matches it firmly. Not all rows give a size; the values are once, few, many and, for expanded clones, a class.

V gene: TRDV1
J gene: TRDJ1
clone size: NA
D gene: TRDD2
CDR3 DNA: TGTGCTCTTGGGGTAAACCTCCTTCCTACCCTCGGGGGACCATCTTACACCGATAAACTCATCTTT
CDR3 protein: CALGVNLLPTLGGPSYTDKLIF

V gene: TRDV1
J gene: TRDJ1
clone size: NA
D gene: TRDD3
CDR3 DNA: TGTGCTCTTGGGGAGGCCGCGGGGCTGGGGGTCCTGTACACCGATAAACTCATCTTT
CDR3 protein: CALGEAAGLGVLYTDKLIF

V gene: TRDV1
J gene: TRDJ1
clone size: NA
D gene: TRDD2
CDR3 DNA: TGTGCTCTTGGGGAACCCAGGGGTCTTCCTACGAAGTTGCTGGGGTTCTACACCGATAAACTCATCTTT
CDR3 protein: CALGEPRGLPTKLLGFYTDKLIF

V gene: TRDV1
J gene: TRDJ1
clone size: NA
D gene: NA
CDR3 DNA: TGTGCTCTTGGGGAACGAGGGGTACTCCCTCCCAAGTTGTTTTTAAGTGGGGCCCGGGCTACCGATAAACTCATCTTT
CDR3 protein: CALGERGVLPPKLFLSGARATDKLIF

V gene: TRDV1
J gene: TRDJ1
clone size: few
D gene: TRDD3
CDR3 DNA: TGTGCTCTTGGGGAACGGCCCTCGGGGTTACGCTGGGGGATACCCGGCACCGATAAACTCATCTTT
CDR3 protein: CALGERPSGLRWGIPGTDKLIF

V gene: TRDV2
J gene: TRDJ1
clone size: NA
D gene: TRDD3
CDR3 DNA: TGTGCCTCGGCCCTCTCCTGGGGGATACGGTACACCGATAAACTCATCTTT
CDR3 protein: CASALSWGIRYTDKLIF

V gene: TRDV1
J gene: TRDJ1
clone size: NA
D gene: NA
CDR3 DNA: TGTGCTCTTGGGGAACCCGATCCGACATTCGGCCGCTACCCAGCGGGAAAAGAAACCGATAAACTCATCTTT
CDR3 protein: CALGEPDPTFGRYPAGKETDKLIF

V gene: TRDV1
J gene: TRDJ1
clone size: few
D gene: NA
CDR3 DNA: TGTGCTCTTGGGGATCCCTGTCGGGGGGGACATAAACTCATCTTT
CDR3 protein: CALGDPCRGGHKLIF

V gene: TRDV2
J gene: TRDJ1
clone size: few
D gene: TRDD3
CDR3 DNA: TGTGCCTGTGACACGGGGGATGACACCTGGTACACCGATAAACTCATCTTT
CDR3 protein: CACDTGDDTWYTDKLIF

V gene: TRDV1
J gene: TRDJ1
clone size: few
D gene: NA
CDR3 DNA: TGTGCTCTTGGGGTCCTTACGGGGGCTCCGTACACCGATAAACTCATCTTT
CDR3 protein: CALGVLTGAPYTDKLIF

V gene: TRDV1
J gene: TRDJ1
clone size: few
D gene: TRDD3
CDR3 DNA: TGTGCTCTTGGGCTAGGAGGGTACTGGGGGATAGCCCGCTACACCGATAAACTCATCTTT
CDR3 protein: CALGLGGYWGIARYTDKLIF

V gene: TRDV1
J gene: TRDJ1
clone size: NA
D gene: NA
CDR3 DNA: TGTGCTCTTGGGGACTTCCTACGGGGTACTGGGGGACTCAACACCGATAAACTCATCTTT
CDR3 protein: CALGDFLRGTGGLNTDKLIF

V gene: TRDV1
J gene: TRDJ1
clone size: few
D gene: TRDD3
CDR3 DNA: TGTGCTCTTGGTGGCCGGATCCTTGGACTGGGGTTCAACGGGCGGTCCACCGATAAACTCATCTTT
CDR3 protein: CALGGRILGLGFNGRSTDKLIF

V gene: TRDV1
J gene: TRDJ1
clone size: NA
D gene: NA
CDR3 DNA: TGTGCTCTTGGGGAACCCGTTCTGCATAATTCCCCATCCCCTACCCTACCGTACACCGATAAACTCATCTTT
CDR3 protein: CALGEPVLHNSPSPTLPYTDKLIF

V gene: TRDV1
J gene: TRDJ1
clone size: few
D gene: TRDD3
CDR3 DNA: TGTGCTCTTGGGGAACTCTATTTCCTTGGGGGATCCAGGTACACCGATAAACTCATCTTT
CDR3 protein: CALGELYFLGGSRYTDKLIF

V gene: TRDV1
J gene: TRDJ1
clone size: NA
D gene: TRDD3
CDR3 DNA: TGTGCTCTTGGGATAAGCGTACTGGGGGCCTCAAAGGGCACCGATAAACTCATCTTT
CDR3 protein: CALGISVLGASKGTDKLIF

V gene: TRDV1
J gene: TRDJ1
clone size: few
D gene: TRDD3
CDR3 DNA: TGTGCTCTTGGGGAACCCATCCCGTACTGGGGGACCCGGTACACCGATAAACTCATCTTT
CDR3 protein: CALGEPIPYWGTRYTDKLIF

V gene: TRDV1
J gene: TRDJ1
clone size: NA
D gene: TRDD3
CDR3 DNA: TGTGCTCTTGGGGAACCGCGAATTCCTGGGAGGGGATATGTGTACACCGATAAACTCATCTTT
CDR3 protein: CALGEPRIPGRGYVYTDKLIF

V gene: TRDV1
J gene: TRDJ1
clone size: NA
D gene: TRDD3
CDR3 DNA: TGTGCTCTTGGGGAACCTTTGGGATGGGGGGATACGCACACCGATAAACTCATCTTT
CDR3 protein: CALGEPLGWGDTHTDKLIF

V gene: TRDV1
J gene: TRDJ1
clone size: NA
D gene: NA
CDR3 DNA: TGTGCTCTTGGGGAACCCGGGAAGAGGGCTACTTATACCCTGTACACCGATAAACTCATCTTT
CDR3 protein: CALGEPGKRATYTLYTDKLIF

V gene: TRDV1
J gene: TRDJ1
clone size: NA
D gene: TRDD3
CDR3 DNA: TGTGCTCTTGGGGAACGGTTCCTTCTCCCCTTACGTACTGGGGGGTACACCGATAAACTCATCTTT
CDR3 protein: CALGERFLLPLRTGGYTDKLIF

V gene: TRDV1
J gene: TRDJ1
clone size: few
D gene: TRDD3
CDR3 DNA: TGTGCTCTTGGGGAACTCCCCTACTGGGGGATACGCGGGGAAACCGATAAACTCATCTTT
CDR3 protein: CALGELPYWGIRGETDKLIF

V gene: TRDV1
J gene: TRDJ1
clone size: NA
D gene: NA
CDR3 DNA: TGTGCTCTTGGGGAAATGAGTTCCGGGGGACCAAGAGAAGGACTCATCTTT
CDR3 protein: CALGEMSSGGPREGLIF

V gene: TRDV1
J gene: TRDJ1
clone size: NA
D gene: TRDD3
CDR3 DNA: TGTGCTCTTGGGGACCTTTACTGGGGGATACGGCTCGACACCGATAAACTCATCTTT
CDR3 protein: CALGDLYWGIRLDTDKLIF

V gene: TRDV1
J gene: TRDJ1
clone size: few
D gene: TRDD3
CDR3 DNA: TGTGCTCTTGGGGAATCGGGTCCTCCTGCATCTGGGGGATACAGTAGGTGGGTGGACACCGATAAACTCATCTTT
CDR3 protein: CALGESGPPASGGYSRWVDTDKLIF